This is a list of T cell receptor beta chains from one sample in a study of breast tumors, draining lymph nodes, adjacent tissues. MiXCR was run by TCRdb on the multiplex PCR reads, yielding one entry per CDR3 protein. This table holds nearly 110,000 distinct CDR3 sequences, less than 40% found once. Input material: axillary lymph node tissue. These receptors were taken from a female donor with breast cancer. Some clones in this sample may be carry-over from other donors' samples. The CDR3 runs from the conserved cysteine through the conserved F or W. The D gene is left open where the match is weak. For some rows the clone size is stated as once, few or many, or as a class when expanded; others skip it.

cdr3_length	d_call	clone_size	v_call	j_call	cdr3_aa	cdr3_nt
16	TRBD2	many	TRBV12-3/TRBV12-4	TRBJ2-3	CASSYGSGYSTDTQYF	TGTGCCAGCAGTTACGGTAGCGGGTATAGCACAGATACGCAGTATTTT
14	.	.	TRBV5-1	TRBJ1-1	CASSLEGRNTEAFF	TGCGCCAGCAGCTTGGAAGGCAGAAACACTGAAGCTTTCTTT
18	.	many	TRBV13	TRBJ1-6	CASSLGRLGGSGNSPLHF	TGTGCCAGCAGCTTAGGTCGTTTGGGAGGGTCGGGAAATTCACCCCTCCACTTT
13	.	.	TRBV7-3	TRBJ1-5	CASSRTDQETQHF	TGTGCTAGCAGCAGGACAGACCAAGAGACCCAGCATTTT
21	TRBD1	once	TRBV6-2/TRBV6-3	TRBJ2-3	CANTNHPLPLTGDISTDTQYF	TGTGCCAACACTAACCACCCACTCCCCCTAACAGGGGATATTAGCACAGATACGCAGTATTTT
16	TRBD2	.	TRBV19	TRBJ2-3	CASSIGTSRATDTQYF	TGTGCCAGTAGTATTGGGACTAGCAGAGCCACAGATACGCAGTATTTT
13	.	.	TRBV28	TRBJ1-6	CASSPLGASPLHF	TGTGCCAGCAGTCCCCTTGGCGCTTCACCCCTCCACTTT
14	.	many	TRBV20-1	TRBJ2-1	CSASNGPGVDEQFF	TGCAGTGCTAGCAATGGTCCGGGAGTCGATGAGCAGTTCTTC
13	.	.	TRBV3-2	TRBJ1-2	CASSQPRDYGYTF	TGTGCCAGCAGCCAGCCCCGGGACTATGGCTACACCTTC
13	.	.	TRBV7-9	TRBJ1-2	CASSLVGSYGYTF	TGTGCCAGCAGCTTAGTGGGTTCCTATGGCTACACCTTC
16	.	many	TRBV5-1	TRBJ1-4	CASSLGPGQTNEKLFF	TGCGCCAGCAGCTTGGGGCCCGGACAGACTAATGAAAAACTGTTTTTT
13	.	.	TRBV20-1	TRBJ1-6	CSAGGRGRCPLHF	TGCAGTGCTGGGGGCCGGGGCCGGTGCCCCCTCCACTTT
19	.	many	TRBV5-5	TRBJ1-5	CASSLFPPGSGTRSGPQHF	TGTGCCAGCAGCTTGTTTCCGCCCGGATCGGGGACTCGGAGTGGGCCCCAGCATTTT
13	.	many	TRBV20-1	TRBJ1-3	CSATGSSGNTIYF	TGCAGTGCTACCGGGAGCTCTGGAAACACCATATATTTT
18	TRBD1	many	TRBV10-2	TRBJ1-5	CANRGGQTRGLFNQPQHF	TGCGCCAACAGGGGTGGACAGACTAGGGGCCTTTTTAATCAGCCCCAGCATTTT
14	.	many	TRBV2	TRBJ2-1	CATHVGGDKNEQFF	TGTGCCACTCACGTCGGGGGCGACAAAAATGAGCAGTTCTTC